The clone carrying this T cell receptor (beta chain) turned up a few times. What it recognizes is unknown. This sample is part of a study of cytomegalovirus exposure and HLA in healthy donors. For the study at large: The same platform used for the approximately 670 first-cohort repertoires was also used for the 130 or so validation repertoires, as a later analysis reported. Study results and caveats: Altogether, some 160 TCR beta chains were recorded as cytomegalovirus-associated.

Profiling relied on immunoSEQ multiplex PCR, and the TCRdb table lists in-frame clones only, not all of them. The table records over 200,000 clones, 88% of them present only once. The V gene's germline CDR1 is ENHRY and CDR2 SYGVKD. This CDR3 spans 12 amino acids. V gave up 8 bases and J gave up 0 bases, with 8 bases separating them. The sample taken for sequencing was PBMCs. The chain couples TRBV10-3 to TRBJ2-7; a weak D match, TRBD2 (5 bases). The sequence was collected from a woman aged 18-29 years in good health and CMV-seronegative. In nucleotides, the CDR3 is TGTGCCATCTCTGGGAGCTCCTACGAGCAGTACTTC. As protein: CAISGSSYEQYF.